This paragraph covers one TCR beta chain sequence. No antigen is known for it. No qualities accompany the bases; no much larger clone lies one base away. This specimen's treatment or condition label, per the study, means: in vitro stimulation with specific CMV peptide epitopes to enrich CMV-specific T cells. The germline V gene (reference sequence) yields LNHDA for CDR1 and SQIVND for CDR2. Trimming removed 5 bases from V and 4 bases from J, leaving 9 bases between the germline ends. The CDR3 spans 13 residues, from the cysteine through the phenylalanine. The sequence is cut down to CDR3 DNA, 39 bases in frame from base 1. The data belong to a study of T cell repertoires in cytomegalovirus infection (dated by TCRdb to the late 2010s). The study in broad terms: Recently identified HLA-C-restricted CMV epitopes, whose presentation resists viral immunomodulation, were targeted by peptide stimulations together with well-studied HLA-B-restricted epitopes. Donor HLA type was relevant to the analysis, as public TCR beta signatures indicated carriage of CMV infection together with the matching HLA type. Here is what the overall study found, with its caveats: In the ex vivo response, HLA-C-restricted CMV-specific TCR beta clonotypes were dominant, and in two of eight donors the single most frequent clonotype came from this HLA-C-restricted group. Carriers of CMV infection plus the relevant HLA type were discriminated by the cumulative frequency of public TCR beta family members in the study cohort and in an independent approximately 340-donor cohort.

The reads were generated on an Illumina HiSeq 1500. The public reads were run again by TCRdb, first through fastp at Q25 and then through MiXCR, and only productive beta chains were kept. Rows are combined by CDR3 protein, so each entry shows the most common genes and DNA. The sample contains nearly 700,000 distinct CDR3 sequences, roughly 30% of them found a single time. About 18% of the sample rests with the top ten. The source is a human donor in good health (CMV status not recorded). Some clones in this sample may be carry-over from other donors' samples. The source material was cultured PBMCs, sampled from culture after CMV antigen stimulation. Recombination joined TRBV19 with TRBJ2-1; the D gene cannot be resolved reliably. The CDR3 reads as follows: CASSQSPYNEQFF. The bases read TGTGCCAGTAGTCAGAGCCCTTACAATGAGCAGTTCTTC.